This TCR beta chain appears in the sequencing data of a study of T cell repertoires in ileal Crohn's disease (dated by TCRdb to about 2019). Background for the entire study: The median duration of disease was approximately 8.3 years, and at the time of surgery around 32% of patients were active smokers. Every patient underwent surgery because of a complication, which was stricturing disease in approximately 60% of cases and penetrating disease in 39%. Postoperative therapy was given to about half of the patients, with thiopurines administered to ten to eleven patients and anti-TNF agents administered to 15 to 20 patients. The TCR repertoire was analysed in fewer than 65 patients with Crohn's disease drawn from a prospective multicentre cohort. Running in parallel with the study was a multicentre cohort set up to find predictors of early endoscopic recurrence following ileocolonic resection. A Rutgeerts score above i0 was used to define endoscopic postoperative recurrence. A total of around 150 mucosal samples from some 60 patients were sequenced, collected from several sites on the surgical specimen as well as at postoperative endoscopy. Broad study findings and their caveats: Compared with non-smokers, patients who were active smokers at surgery showed a significantly higher proportion of clonal expansions (25.9% vs 17.9%, p=0.02). Compared with CD4 T cells, sorted CD8 T cells held more high-frequency clones, which suggests that the mucosal expansions were mostly CD8. Endoscopic recurrence was linked to a higher percentage of high-frequency clones at surgery, and recurrence occurred in every patient whose clonality exceeded 26.8% (18/57). Mucosal CD4 and CD8 T cells were sorted and sequenced only in a subgroup of patients, whose size was not stated.

The germline V end is reduced by 5 bases and the J end by 2 bases; junction bases left unmatched: 12. Reading the germline V gene gives CDR1 SGHVS and CDR2 FNYEAQ. Including cysteine and phenylalanine, the CDR3 has 18 amino acids. Only CDR3 DNA is held: 54 bases, read in frame from base 1. To be eligible, patients had to be adults with ileal or ileocolonic Crohn's disease and an indication for ileocolonic resection. Whole ileal mucosal biopsies were stored frozen at -80°C before DNA extraction. Genomic DNA was isolated from frozen whole biopsies using a TRizol-based method, and the DNA was quantified with a NanoDrop 2000 spectrophotometer. Five hundred nanograms of biopsy DNA per sample were submitted for commercial TCRB immunosequencing. Adaptive Biotechnology amplified the CDR3 regions from genomic DNA with a two-step multiplex PCR designed to control amplification bias. The first PCR used primers for every V and J gene segment; the second PCR added barcodes and Illumina adapters. CDR3 libraries were sequenced on an Illumina instrument. As for how the authors treated the data: Analysis combined the vendor-provided pipelines with custom analysis of raw data in R/Bioconductor under R version 3.3.0. Clonality, ranging from 0 to 1, was calculated as the inverse of the normalised Shannon entropy of all productive clones. High-frequency clones were defined as the repertoire share of the top 100 clones, retaining only clones passing a 95% confidence test. Overlap between samples was measured with the Morisita-Horn index, while repertoire diversity was measured with the Simpson index. What TCRdb holds here is the immuneACCESS table cut down to in-frame rearrangements. Part of the clones is not present; checked against another copy, under half of the missing clones reflect an unresolved V gene, and the others are unexplained. Clone size and V and J calls were adopted from that table, with D and trimming inferred from the DNA. For this sample there are tens of thousands of clones; roughly three quarters appear just once. The ten biggest clones cover roughly 5.5% of the sample.

Regarding this clone: There is no known antigen for this receptor. No much larger clonotype is one base removed from it; base qualities were not supplied.

This receptor was identified in an adult with Crohn's disease. The sequenced material came from ileal tissue. The chain is encoded by TRBV7-6 joined to TRBJ2-3; 11 central bases correspond to TRBD2. In nucleotide form, the sequence is TGTGCCAGCAGCCCATTCTTACTAGCGGGGGATTACACAGATACGCAGTATTTT. It translates to CASSPFLLAGDYTDTQYF.